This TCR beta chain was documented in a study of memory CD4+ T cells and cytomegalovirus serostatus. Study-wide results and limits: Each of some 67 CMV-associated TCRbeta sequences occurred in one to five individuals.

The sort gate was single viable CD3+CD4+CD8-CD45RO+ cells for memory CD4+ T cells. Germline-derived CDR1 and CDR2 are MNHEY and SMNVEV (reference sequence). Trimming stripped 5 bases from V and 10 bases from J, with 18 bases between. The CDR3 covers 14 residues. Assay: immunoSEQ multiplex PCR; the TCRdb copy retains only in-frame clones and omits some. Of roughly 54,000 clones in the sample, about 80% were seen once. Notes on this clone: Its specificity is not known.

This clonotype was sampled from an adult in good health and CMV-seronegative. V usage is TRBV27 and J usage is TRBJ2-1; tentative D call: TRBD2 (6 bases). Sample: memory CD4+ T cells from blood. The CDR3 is CASSPSVIAGEQFF. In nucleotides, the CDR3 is TGTGCCAGCAGTCCTTCGGTCATCGCGGGGGAGCAGTTCTTC.